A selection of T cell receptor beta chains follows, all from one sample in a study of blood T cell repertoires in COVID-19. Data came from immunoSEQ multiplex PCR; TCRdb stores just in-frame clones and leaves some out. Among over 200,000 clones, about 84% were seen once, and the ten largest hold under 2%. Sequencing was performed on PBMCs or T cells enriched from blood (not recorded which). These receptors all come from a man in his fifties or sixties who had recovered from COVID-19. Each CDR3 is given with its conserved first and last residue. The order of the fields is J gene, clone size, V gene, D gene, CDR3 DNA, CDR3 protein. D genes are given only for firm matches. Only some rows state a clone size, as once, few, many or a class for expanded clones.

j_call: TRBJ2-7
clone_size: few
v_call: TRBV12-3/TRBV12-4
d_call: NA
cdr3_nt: TGTGCCAGCAGTGGGGACAATTACGAGCAGTACTTC
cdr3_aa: CASSGDNYEQYF

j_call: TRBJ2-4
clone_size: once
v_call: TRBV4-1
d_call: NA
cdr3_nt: TGCGCCAGCAGCCAAGCCGGGGAAGGGAATTGGGCCAAAAACATTCAGTACTTC
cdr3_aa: CASSQAGEGNWAKNIQYF

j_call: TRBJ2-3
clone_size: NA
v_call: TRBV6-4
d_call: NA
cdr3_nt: TGTGCCAGCAGTAGGACAGTTAGCACAGATACGCAGTATTTT
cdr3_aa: CASSRTVSTDTQYF

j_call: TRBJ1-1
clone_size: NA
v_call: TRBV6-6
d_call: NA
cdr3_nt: TGTGCCAGCAGCCAATCGGGCCTCCAGGGCACTGAAGCTTTCTTT
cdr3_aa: CASSQSGLQGTEAFF

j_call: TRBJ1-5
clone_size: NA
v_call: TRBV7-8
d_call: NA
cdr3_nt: TGTGCCAGCAGCTTTAGTTCCGGTAGCAATCAGCCCCAGCATTTT
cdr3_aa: CASSFSSGSNQPQHF

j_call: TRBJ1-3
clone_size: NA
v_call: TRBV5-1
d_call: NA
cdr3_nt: TGCGCCAGCAGCGAGCAGGGGAGTGGAAACACCATATATTTT
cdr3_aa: CASSEQGSGNTIYF

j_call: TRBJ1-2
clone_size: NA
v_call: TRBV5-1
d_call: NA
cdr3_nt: TGCGCCAGCAGCTTAGAAACAGGGTTTGCTGGCTACACCTTC
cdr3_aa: CASSLETGFAGYTF

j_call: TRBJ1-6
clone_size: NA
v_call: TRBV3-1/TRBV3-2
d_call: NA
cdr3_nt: TGTGCCAGCAGCCAAGCCCAGAATTCACCCCTCCACTTT
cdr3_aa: CASSQAQNSPLHF

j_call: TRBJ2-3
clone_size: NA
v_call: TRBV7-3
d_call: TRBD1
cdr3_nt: TGTGCCAGCAGCCCCGACAGGGGCAGGTCAGATACGCAGTATTTT
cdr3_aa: CASSPDRGRSDTQYF

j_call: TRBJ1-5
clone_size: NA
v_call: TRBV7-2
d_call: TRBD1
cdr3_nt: TGTGCCAGCAGCACCCGGACAGGGGAAGGACAGCCCCAGCATTTT
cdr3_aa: CASSTRTGEGQPQHF

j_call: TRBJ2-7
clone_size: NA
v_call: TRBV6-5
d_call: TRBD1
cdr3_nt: TGTGCCAGCAGTTCCGGGACAGGGGTAGAAGAGCAGTACTTC
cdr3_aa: CASSSGTGVEEQYF

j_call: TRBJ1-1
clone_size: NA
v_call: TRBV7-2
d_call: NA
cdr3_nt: TGTGCCAGCAGCCTCCGGGGTGAAGCTTTCTTT
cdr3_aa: CASSLRGEAFF

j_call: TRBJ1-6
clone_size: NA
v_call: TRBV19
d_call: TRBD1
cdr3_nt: TGTGCCAGTAGTACCTCCGGGACAGGGGTTGGATCACCCCTCCACTTT
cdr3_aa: CASSTSGTGVGSPLHF

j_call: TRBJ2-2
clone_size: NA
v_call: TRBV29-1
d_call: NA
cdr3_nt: TGCAGCGTCGTCCTCGCGAACACCGGGGAGCTGTTTTTT
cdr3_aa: CSVVLANTGELFF

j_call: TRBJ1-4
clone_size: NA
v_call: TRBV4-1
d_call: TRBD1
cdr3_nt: TGCGCCAGCAGCCAAGGGGACAGAGGGGCAACTAATGAAAAACTGTTTTTT
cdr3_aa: CASSQGDRGATNEKLFF

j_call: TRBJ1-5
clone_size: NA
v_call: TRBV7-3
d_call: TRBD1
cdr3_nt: TGTGCCAGCAGCGGCGACAGGGTTGTACGGAATCAGCCCCAGCATTTT
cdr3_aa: CASSGDRVVRNQPQHF

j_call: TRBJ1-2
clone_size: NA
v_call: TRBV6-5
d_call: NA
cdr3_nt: TGTGCCAGCAGTTACTCGGTGACAGGAGCAAACTATGGCTACACCTTC
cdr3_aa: CASSYSVTGANYGYTF

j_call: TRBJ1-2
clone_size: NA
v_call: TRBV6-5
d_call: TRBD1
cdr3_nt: TGTGCCAGCAGAAGGGACAGTTCGTATGGCTACACCTTC
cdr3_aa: CASRRDSSYGYTF

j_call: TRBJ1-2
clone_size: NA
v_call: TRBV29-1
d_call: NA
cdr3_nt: TGCAGCGTTGACCCCCGGCAGGGTGCTGGCTACACCTTC
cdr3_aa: CSVDPRQGAGYTF

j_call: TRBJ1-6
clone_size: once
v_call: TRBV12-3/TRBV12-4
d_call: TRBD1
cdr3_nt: TGTGCCAGCAGTGACAGGGCTTCACCCCTCCACTTT
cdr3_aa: CASSDRASPLHF

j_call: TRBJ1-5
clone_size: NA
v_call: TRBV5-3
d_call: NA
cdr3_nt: TGTGCCCACCGGCGGAGGCCGTATAGCAATCAGCCCCAGCATTTT
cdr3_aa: CAHRRRPYSNQPQHF

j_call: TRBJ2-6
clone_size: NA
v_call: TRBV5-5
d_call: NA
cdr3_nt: TGTGCCAGCACTTCATCGGGAGCCAACGTCCTGACTTTC
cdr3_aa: CASTSSGANVLTF

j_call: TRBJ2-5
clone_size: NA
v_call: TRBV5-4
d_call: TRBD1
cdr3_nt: TGTGCCAGCAGCTTCGGCGGCAAAGGGACAGAGGTACGGGAGACCCAGTACTTC
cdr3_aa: CASSFGGKGTEVRETQYF

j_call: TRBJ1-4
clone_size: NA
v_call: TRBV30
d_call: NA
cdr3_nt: TGTGCCTGGAGTGTACAGGCTGCAACTAATGAAAAACTGTTTTTT
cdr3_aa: CAWSVQAATNEKLFF

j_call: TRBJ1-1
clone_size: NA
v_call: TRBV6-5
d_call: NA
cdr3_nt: TGTGCCAGCAGTTACTCAAGAGTCGTCCCTGAAGCTTTCTTT
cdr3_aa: CASSYSRVVPEAFF

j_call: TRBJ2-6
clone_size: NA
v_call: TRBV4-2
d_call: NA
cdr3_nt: TGTGCCAGCAGCCAAGATCCGGAGGCTGGGGCCAACGTCCTGACTTTC
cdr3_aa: CASSQDPEAGANVLTF

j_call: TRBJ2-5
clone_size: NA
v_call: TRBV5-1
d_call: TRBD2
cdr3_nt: TGCGCCAGCAGCGCGGGAGGTCCTCAAGAGACCCAGTACTTC
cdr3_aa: CASSAGGPQETQYF

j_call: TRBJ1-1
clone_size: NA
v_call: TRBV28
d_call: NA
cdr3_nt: TGTGCCAGCAGTCCTAGACCGGGACAGAACACTGAAGCTTTCTTT
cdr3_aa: CASSPRPGQNTEAFF

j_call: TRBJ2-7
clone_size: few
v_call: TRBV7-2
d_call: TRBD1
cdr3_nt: TGTGCCAGCAGACTTGGGACAGGCTCCTACGAGCAGTACTTC
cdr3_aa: CASRLGTGSYEQYF

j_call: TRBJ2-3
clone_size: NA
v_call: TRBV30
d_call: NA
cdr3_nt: TGTGCCTGGAGTGTCACTAGCAGGGGCACAGATACGCAGTATTTT
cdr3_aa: CAWSVTSRGTDTQYF

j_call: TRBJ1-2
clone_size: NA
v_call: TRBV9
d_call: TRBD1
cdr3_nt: TGTGCCAGCAGCGCCGGGACAGGCGACTATGGCTACACCTTC
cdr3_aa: CASSAGTGDYGYTF

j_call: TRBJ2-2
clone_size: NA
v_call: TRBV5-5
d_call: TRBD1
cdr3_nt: TGTGCCAGCAGCCCGATGACAGGGCAAACCGGGGAGCTGTTTTTT
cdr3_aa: CASSPMTGQTGELFF

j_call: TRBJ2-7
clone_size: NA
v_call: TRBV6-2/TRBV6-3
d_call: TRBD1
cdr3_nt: TGTGCCAGCAGTTACTACACGACAGGGTCGAGCGAGCAGTACTTC
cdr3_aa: CASSYYTTGSSEQYF

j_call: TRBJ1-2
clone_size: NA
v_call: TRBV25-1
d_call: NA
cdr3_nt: TGTGCCAGCAGTGACACGGACAAACCGTGGGGCTACACCTTC
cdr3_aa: CASSDTDKPWGYTF

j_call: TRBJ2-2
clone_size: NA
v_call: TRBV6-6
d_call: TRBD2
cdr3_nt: TGTGCCAGCAGTTACCCCAGCGGGGGGGCAGCCGGGGAGCTGTTTTTT
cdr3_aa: CASSYPSGGAAGELFF

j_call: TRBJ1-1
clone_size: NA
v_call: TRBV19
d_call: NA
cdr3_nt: TGTGCCAGTAGTCTCCAGGTAACACAGGGGAACACTGAAGCTTTCTTT
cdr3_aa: CASSLQVTQGNTEAFF

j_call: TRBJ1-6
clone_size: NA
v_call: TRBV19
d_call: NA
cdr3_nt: TGTGCCAGTAGTATAAGTGGGGGGGCGAACTCACCCCTCCACTTT
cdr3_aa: CASSISGGANSPLHF

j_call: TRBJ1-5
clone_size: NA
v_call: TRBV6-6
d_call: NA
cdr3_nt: TGTGCCAGCAGTTACCCGGGTCAGCCCCAGCATTTT
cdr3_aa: CASSYPGQPQHF

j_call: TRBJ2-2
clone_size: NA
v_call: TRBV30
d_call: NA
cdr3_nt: TGTGCCTGGAGTGACGGGGCCGGGGAGCTGTTTTTT
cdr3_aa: CAWSDGAGELFF

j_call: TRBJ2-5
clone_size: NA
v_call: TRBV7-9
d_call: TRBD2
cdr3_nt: TGTGCCAGCAGCCTTCGGTCGGGGGGTATGGAGACCCAGTACTTC
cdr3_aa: CASSLRSGGMETQYF

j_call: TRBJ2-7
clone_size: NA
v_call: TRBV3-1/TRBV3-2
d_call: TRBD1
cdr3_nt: TGTGCCAGCAGCCACCAAAGGGGGACAGGGGGAACCCCCGTCGCCTACGAGCAGTACTTC
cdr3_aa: CASSHQRGTGGTPVAYEQYF

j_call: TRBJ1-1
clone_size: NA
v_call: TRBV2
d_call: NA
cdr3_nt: TGTGCCAGCAGTCTACAGGGTATGAACACTGAAGCTTTCTTT
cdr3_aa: CASSLQGMNTEAFF

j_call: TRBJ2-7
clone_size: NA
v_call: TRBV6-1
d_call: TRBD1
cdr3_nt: TGTGCCAGCAGTGAGACAGGGGAGCAGTACTTC
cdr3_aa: CASSETGEQYF